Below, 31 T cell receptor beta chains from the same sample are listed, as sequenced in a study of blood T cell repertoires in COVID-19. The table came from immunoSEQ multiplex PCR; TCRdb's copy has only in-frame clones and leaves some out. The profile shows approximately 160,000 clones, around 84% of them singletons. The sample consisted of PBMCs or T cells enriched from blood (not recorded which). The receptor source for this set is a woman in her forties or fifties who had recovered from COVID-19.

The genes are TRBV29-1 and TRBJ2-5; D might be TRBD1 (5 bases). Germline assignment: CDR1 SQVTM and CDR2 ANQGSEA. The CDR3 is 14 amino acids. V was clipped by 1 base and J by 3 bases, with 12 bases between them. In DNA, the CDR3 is TGCAGCGTTGAAGGATCGGCAGGGAAAGAGACCCAGTACTTC. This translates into CSVEGSAGKETQYF.

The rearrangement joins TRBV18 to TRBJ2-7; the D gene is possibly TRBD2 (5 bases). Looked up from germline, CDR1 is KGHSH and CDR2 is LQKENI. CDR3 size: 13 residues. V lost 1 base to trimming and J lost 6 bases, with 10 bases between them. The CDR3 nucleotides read TGTGCCAGCTCACCACAAACAGCGGCCGAGCAGTACTTC. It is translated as CASSPQTAAEQYF.

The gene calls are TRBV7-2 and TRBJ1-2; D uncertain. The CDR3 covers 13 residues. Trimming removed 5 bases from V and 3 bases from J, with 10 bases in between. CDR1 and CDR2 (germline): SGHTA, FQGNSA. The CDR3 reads CASSPVVDYGYTF. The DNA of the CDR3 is TGTGCCAGCAGCCCGGTAGTGGACTATGGCTACACCTTC.

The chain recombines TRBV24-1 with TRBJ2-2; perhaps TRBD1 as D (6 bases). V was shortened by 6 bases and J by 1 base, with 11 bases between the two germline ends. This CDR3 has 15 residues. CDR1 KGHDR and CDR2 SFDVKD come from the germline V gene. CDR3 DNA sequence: TGTGCCACCAGTTTCTCGACAGGGAACACCGGGGAGCTGTTTTTT. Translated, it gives CATSFSTGNTGELFF.

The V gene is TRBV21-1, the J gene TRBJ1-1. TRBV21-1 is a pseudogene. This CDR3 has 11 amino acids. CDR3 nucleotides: TGTGCCGGAACGGGGTACACTGAAGCTTTCTTT. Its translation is CAGTGYTEAFF.

The CDR3 reads CASSLAFFHGLDLTGELFF. The CDR3 nucleotides read TGTGCCAGCAGCTTAGCGTTTTTCCACGGACTAGACTTAACCGGGGAGCTGTTTTTT. The J gene is TRBJ2-2, the V gene TRBV7-8, with 7 nucleotides matching TRBD2. Germline CDR1 SGHVS, CDR2 FQNEAQ. The CDR3 spans 19 residues. The V and J ends lost 0 bases and 5 bases, in that order; junction bases with no gene match: 15.

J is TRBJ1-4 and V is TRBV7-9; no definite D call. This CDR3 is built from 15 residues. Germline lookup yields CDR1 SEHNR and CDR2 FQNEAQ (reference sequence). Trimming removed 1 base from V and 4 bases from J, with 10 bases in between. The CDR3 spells CASSLESQYNEKLFF. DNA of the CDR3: TGTGCCAGCAGCTTAGAATCCCAGTATAATGAAAAACTGTTTTTT.

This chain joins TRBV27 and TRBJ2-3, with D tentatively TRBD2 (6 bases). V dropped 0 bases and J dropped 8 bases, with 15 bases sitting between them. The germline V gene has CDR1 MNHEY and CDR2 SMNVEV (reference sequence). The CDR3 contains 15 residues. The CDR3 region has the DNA TGTGCCAGCAGTTTATCCCTAACCGGGGGTGGTACGCAGTATTTT. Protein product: CASSLSLTGGGTQYF.

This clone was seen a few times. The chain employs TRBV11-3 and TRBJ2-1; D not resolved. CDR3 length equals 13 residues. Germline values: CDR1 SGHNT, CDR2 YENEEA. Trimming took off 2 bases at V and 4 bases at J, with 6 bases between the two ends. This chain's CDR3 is CASSLSDYNEQFF. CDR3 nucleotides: TGTGCCAGCAGCTTATCAGATTACAATGAGCAGTTCTTC.

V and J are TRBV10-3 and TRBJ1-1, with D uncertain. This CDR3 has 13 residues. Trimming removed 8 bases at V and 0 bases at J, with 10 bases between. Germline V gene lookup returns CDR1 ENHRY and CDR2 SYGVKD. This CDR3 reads CAIEPTLNTEAFF. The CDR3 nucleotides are TGTGCCATCGAACCTACCTTGAACACTGAAGCTTTCTTT.

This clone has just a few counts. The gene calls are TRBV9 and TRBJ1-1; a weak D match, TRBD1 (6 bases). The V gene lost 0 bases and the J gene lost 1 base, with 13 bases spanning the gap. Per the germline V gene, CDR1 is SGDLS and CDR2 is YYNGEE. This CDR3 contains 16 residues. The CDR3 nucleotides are TGTGCCAGCAGCGTAGCACGTAAGGGGGAGAACACTGAAGCTTTCTTT. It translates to CASSVARKGENTEAFF.

CDR3 sequence: CASSFWDRVREQYF. The CDR3 coding sequence is TGTGCCAGCAGCTTTTGGGACAGGGTTCGGGAGCAGTACTTC. The rearrangement joins TRBV5-5 to TRBJ2-7; 9 bases map to TRBD1. This CDR3 region has 14 residues. Germline trimming cut 2 bases from V and 7 bases from J; bases unmatched to any gene: 7. Germline V CDR1 and CDR2: SGHKS, YYEKEE (reference sequence).

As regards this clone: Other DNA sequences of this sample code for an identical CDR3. The CDR3 loop reads CASSLARREAFF. DNA of the CDR3: TGTGCCAGCAGCTTAGCCAGGCGAGAAGCTTTCTTT. This chain uses TRBV7-2 with TRBJ1-1; D gene uncertain. This CDR3 spans 12 amino acids. V was pared by 0 bases and J by 8 bases, with 7 bases between. Germline assignment: CDR1 SGHTA and CDR2 FQGNSA.

The DNA of the CDR3 is TGTGCCAGCAGTATCGGGACAGTCAACTACGAGCAGTACTTC. It specifies CASSIGTVNYEQYF. V gene TRBV6-5 combines with J gene TRBJ2-7, with TRBD1 identical over 7 bases. The junction had 7 bases not matched to a gene; V was cut back by 5 bases and J by 3 bases. This CDR3 region has 14 residues. CDR1 and CDR2 (germline): MNHEY, SVGAGI.

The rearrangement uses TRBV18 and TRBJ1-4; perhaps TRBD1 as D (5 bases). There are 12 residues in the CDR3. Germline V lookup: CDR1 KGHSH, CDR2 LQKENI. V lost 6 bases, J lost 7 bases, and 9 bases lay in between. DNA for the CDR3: TGTGCCAGCTCCCGAAGGGGTGAAAAACTGTTTTTT. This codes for CASSRRGEKLFF.

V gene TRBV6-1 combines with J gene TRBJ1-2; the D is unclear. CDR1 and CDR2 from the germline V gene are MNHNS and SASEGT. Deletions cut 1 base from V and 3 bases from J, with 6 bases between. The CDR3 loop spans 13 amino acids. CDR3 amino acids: CASSEGAYYGYTF. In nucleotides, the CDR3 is TGTGCCAGCAGTGAAGGGGCATACTATGGCTACACCTTC.

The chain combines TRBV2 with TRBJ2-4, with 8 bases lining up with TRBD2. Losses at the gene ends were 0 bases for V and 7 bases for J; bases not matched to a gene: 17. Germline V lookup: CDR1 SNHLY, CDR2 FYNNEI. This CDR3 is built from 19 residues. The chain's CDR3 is CASSEALGAGGLQRNIQYF. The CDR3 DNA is TGTGCCAGCAGTGAAGCCTTGGGTGCGGGGGGATTGCAAAGGAACATTCAGTACTTC.

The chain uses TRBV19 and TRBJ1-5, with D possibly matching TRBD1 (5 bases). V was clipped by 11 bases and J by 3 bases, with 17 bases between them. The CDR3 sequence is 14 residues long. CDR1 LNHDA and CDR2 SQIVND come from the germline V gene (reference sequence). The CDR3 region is CAGKGPGPNQPQHF. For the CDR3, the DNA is TGTGCCGGAAAAGGTCCAGGGCCCAATCAGCCCCAGCATTTT.

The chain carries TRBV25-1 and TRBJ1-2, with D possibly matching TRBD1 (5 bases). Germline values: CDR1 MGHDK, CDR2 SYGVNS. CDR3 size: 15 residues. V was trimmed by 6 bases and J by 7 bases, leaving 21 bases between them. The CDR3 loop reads CASRDTAYPSSGYTF. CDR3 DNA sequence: TGTGCCAGCAGGGACACCGCATACCCCAGCTCTGGCTACACCTTC.

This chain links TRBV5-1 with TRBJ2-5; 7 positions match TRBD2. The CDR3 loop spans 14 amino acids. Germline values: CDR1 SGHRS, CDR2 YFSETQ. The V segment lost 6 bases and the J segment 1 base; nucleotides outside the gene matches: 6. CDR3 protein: CASKRDATQETQYF. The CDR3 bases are TGCGCCAGCAAGCGGGACGCCACCCAAGAGACCCAGTACTTC.

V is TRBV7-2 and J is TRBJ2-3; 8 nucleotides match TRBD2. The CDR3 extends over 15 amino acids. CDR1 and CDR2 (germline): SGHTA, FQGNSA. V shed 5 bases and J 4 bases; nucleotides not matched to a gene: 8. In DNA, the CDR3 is TGTGCCAGCAGCCTGAGCGGGGGTGCTCCAGATACGCAGTATTTT. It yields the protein CASSLSGGAPDTQYF. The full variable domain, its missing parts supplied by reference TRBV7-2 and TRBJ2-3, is GAGVSQSPSNKVTEKGKDVELRCDPISGHTALYWYRQSLGQGLEFLIYFQGNSAPDKSGLPSDRFSAERTGGSVSTLTIQRTQQEDSAVYLCASSLSGGAPDTQYFGPGTRLTVL.

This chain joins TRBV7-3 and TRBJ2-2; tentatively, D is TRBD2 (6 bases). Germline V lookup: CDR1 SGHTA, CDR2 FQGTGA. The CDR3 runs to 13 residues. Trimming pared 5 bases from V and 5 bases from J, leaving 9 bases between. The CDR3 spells CASSHGGTGELFF. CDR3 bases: TGTGCCAGCAGCCATGGGGGGACCGGGGAGCTGTTTTTT.

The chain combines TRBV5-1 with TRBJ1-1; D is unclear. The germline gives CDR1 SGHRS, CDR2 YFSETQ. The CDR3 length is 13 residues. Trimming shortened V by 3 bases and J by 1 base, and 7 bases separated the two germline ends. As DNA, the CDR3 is TGCGCCAGCAGCTCGGGTCCGAACACTGAAGCTTTCTTT. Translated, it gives CASSSGPNTEAFF.

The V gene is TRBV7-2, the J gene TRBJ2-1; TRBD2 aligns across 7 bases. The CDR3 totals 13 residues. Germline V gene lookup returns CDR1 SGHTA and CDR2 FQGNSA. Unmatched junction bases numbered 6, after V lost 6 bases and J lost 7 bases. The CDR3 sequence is CASRLGGGNEQFF. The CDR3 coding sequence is TGTGCCAGCAGACTCGGCGGGGGAAATGAGCAGTTCTTC. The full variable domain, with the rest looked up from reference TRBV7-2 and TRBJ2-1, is GAGVSQSPSNKVTEKGKDVELRCDPISGHTALYWYRQSLGQGLEFLIYFQGNSAPDKSGLPSDRFSAERTGGSVSTLTIQRTQQEDSAVYLCASRLGGGNEQFFGPGTRLTVL.

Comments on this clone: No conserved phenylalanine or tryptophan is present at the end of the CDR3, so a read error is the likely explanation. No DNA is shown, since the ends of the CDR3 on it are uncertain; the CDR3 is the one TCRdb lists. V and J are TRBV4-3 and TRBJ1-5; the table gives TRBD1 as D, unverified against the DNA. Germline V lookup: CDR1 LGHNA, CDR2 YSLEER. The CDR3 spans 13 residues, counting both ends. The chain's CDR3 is CASSQECPGGPWP.

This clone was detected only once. CDR3 residues: CASSEFPNSPLHF. The CDR3, as DNA: TGCGCCAGCAGCGAGTTTCCTAATTCACCCCTCCACTTT. This chain connects TRBV5-1 to TRBJ1-6, with unresolved D. This CDR3 is built from 13 residues. CDR1 is SGHRS, CDR2 YFSETQ, per germline. V shed 4 bases and J shed 6 bases, with 8 bases lying between them.

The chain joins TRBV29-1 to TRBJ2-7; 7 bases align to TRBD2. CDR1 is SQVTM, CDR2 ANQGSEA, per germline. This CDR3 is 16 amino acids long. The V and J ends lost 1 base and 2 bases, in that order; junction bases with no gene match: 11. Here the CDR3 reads CSVEGGGSPATYEQYF. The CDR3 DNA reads TGCAGCGTTGAAGGAGGCGGGAGTCCGGCTACCTACGAGCAGTACTTC.

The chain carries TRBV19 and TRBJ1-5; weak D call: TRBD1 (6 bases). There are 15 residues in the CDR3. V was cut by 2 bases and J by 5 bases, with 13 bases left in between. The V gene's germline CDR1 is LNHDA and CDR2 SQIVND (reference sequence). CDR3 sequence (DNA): TGTGCCAGTAGTATACCCCCGGCAGGGGATCAGCCCCAGCATTTT. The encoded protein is CASSIPPAGDQPQHF. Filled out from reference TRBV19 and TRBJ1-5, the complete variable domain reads DGGITQSPKYLFRKEGQNVTLSCEQNLNHDAMYWYRQDPGQGLRLIYYSQIVNDFQKGDIAEGYSVSREKKESFPLTVTSAQKNPTAFYLCASSIPPAGDQPQHFGDGTRLSIL.

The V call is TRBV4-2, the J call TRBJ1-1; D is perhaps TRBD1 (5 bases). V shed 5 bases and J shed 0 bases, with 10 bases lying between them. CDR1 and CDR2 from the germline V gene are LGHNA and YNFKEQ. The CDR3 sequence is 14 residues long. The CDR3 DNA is TGTGCCAGCAGCAGCGACAGCATGAACACTGAAGCTTTCTTT. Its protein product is CASSSDSMNTEAFF.

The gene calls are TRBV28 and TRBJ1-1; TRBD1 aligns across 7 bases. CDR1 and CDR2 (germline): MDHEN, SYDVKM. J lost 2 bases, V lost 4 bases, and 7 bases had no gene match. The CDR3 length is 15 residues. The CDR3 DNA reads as TGTGCCAGCAGTTCGCAGGGGGAATCAAACACTGAAGCTTTCTTT. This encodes CASSSQGESNTEAFF.

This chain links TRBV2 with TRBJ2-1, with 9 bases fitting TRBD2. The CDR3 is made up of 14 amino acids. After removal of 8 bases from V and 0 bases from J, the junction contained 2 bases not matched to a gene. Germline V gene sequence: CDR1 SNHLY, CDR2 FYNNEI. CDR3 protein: CASLAGSSYNEQFF. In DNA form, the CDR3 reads TGTGCCAGCCTAGCGGGAAGCTCCTACAATGAGCAGTTCTTC.